This T cell receptor (beta chain) emerged from a study of blood T cell repertoires in COVID-19. Participant reports of clinical history set cohort assignment. Germline V gene lookup returns CDR1 KGHDR and CDR2 SFDVKD. The CDR3 consists of 14 residues. V shed 9 bases, J shed 7 bases, and the junction held 3 bases outside the gene matches. Original processing methods: Reference gene primer amplification in the assay estimated nucleated cell counts. Only in-frame clones appear in the TCRdb table, and some are missing; sequencing was by immunoSEQ multiplex PCR. D and trimming were read from the DNA, whereas the V and J calls and clone size are those reported in that table. The data hold about 270,000 clones, with 75% to 95% observed a single time.

The clonotype was recovered from a man aged 40-50 years who had been exposed to COVID-19. The material sequenced was PBMCs or T cells enriched from blood (not recorded which). The rearrangement links TRBV24-1 to TRBJ2-1, with 15 positions matching TRBD2. The CDR3 loop is CATGTSGRPNEQFF. Written as DNA, the CDR3 is TGTGCCACCGGGACTAGCGGGAGGCCGAATGAGCAGTTCTTC.